The 28 T cell receptor beta chains below were found in one sample sequenced in a study of CD8+CD57+ T cells in acquired aplastic anemia. Sequenced patients had shown CD8+CD57+ cell expansion by flow cytometry. Genomic DNA, serving as template, underwent TCR beta VDJ and CDR3 profiling. TCRdb redid the calling of the reads with MiXCR, one entry per CDR3 protein. The sample records 250,000 to 300,000 distinct CDR3 sequences, approximately 57% being singletons. The sample consisted of sorted CD4+, CD8+, or CD8+CD57+ T cells (not recorded which) from PBMCs. These TCRs come from a human donor with aplastic anemia.

Note on this clonotype: A much larger clone lies one base from this, so it may be a read error. The chain joins TRBV3-1 to TRBJ1-4, with no clear D. This CDR3 contains 15 residues. From germline, CDR1 is LGHDT and CDR2 YNNKEL (reference sequence). DNA for the CDR3: TGTGCCAACAGCCATCTAGGGATAACTAATGAAAAACTGTTTTTT. Protein sequence: CANSHLGITNEKLFF.

This clonotype came up many times. The chain is built from TRBV7-9 and TRBJ1-2, with TRBD1 matching over 8 bases. The CDR3 covers 15 residues. In germline, CDR1 is SEHNR, CDR2 FQNEAQ (reference sequence). Trimming cost V 0 bases and J 4 bases; bases outside gene matches: 4. The CDR3 region is CASSLALTGGYGYTF. CDR3 sequence (DNA): TGTGCCAGCAGCTTAGCGCTTACAGGGGGCTATGGCTACACCTTC.

V and J are TRBV9 and TRBJ2-6; 9 positions match TRBD2. The germline CDR1 and CDR2 sequences are SGDLS and YYNGEE. V lost 4 bases to trimming and J lost 4 bases; unmatched junction nucleotides: 12. CDR3 length: 18 amino acids. In nucleotides, the CDR3 is TGTGCCAGCAGCTCTGGGCTAGCGGGGTCCACCGGGGCCAACGTCCTGACTTTC. Translated: CASSSGLAGSTGANVLTF.

In its sample, this clonotype was seen many times. The genes are TRBV20-1 and TRBJ2-1, with 8 bases lining up with TRBD2. The length of the CDR3 is 15 residues. Germline V CDR1 and CDR2: DFQATT, SNEGSKA (reference sequence). V gave up 3 bases and J gave up 2 bases; unmatched junction bases: 6. CDR3 sequence (DNA): TGCAGTGCTAGTCCCCTAGCGGGTACCTACAATGAGCAGTTCTTC. The encoded protein is CSASPLAGTYNEQFF.

About this clonotype itself: At one of its ends the junction is not consistent with the germline gene, which may arise from a read error. The chain links TRBV20-1 to TRBJ2-2; 9 bases match TRBD1. The CDR3 covers 16 residues. In germline, CDR1 is DFQATT, CDR2 SNEGSKA (reference sequence). In DNA form, the CDR3 reads TGCGGTGCTAGGGGTCCGGGACAGGGAGTCTCCGGGGAGCTGTTTTTT. It codes for CGARGPGQGVSGELFF.

The chain uses TRBV24-1 and TRBJ2-1, with 7 bases aligning to TRBD1. Losses at the gene ends were 4 bases for V and 8 bases for J; bases not matched to a gene: 10. Germline-derived CDR1 and CDR2 are KGHDR and SFDVKD. CDR3 length: 15 residues. The CDR3 DNA follows: TGTGCCACCAGTGACTCCGGGACAGCAGGCGATGAGCAGTTCTTC. Translated, it gives CATSDSGTAGDEQFF.

V is TRBV7-3 and J is TRBJ2-7; D gene unclear. This CDR3 has 12 amino acids. The V and J ends lost 2 bases and 13 bases respectively, with 15 bases between them. Per the germline V gene, CDR1 is SGHTA and CDR2 is FQGTGA. The CDR3 DNA sequence: TGTGCCAGCAGCTTAGATTTACCGTCCCATTACGTC. Translation gives CASSLDLPSHYV.

CDR3 bases: TGTGCCAGCAGCTCCGCGCCCGGTTCCTACGAGCAGTACTTC. It encodes CASSSAPGSYEQYF. The chain combines TRBV7-3 with TRBJ2-7, with D unclear. CDR1 and CDR2 from the germline V gene are SGHTA and FQGTGA. Trimming removed 4 bases from V and 1 base from J, with 11 bases in between. This CDR3 region has 14 residues.

This clonotype was counted ten times or more. This chain links TRBV9 with TRBJ2-1; 7 bases line up with TRBD2. Germline CDR1 SGDLS, CDR2 YYNGEE. The junction had 16 bases not matched to a gene; V was cut back by 0 bases and J by 7 bases. This CDR3 spans 18 amino acids. The CDR3 region is CASSVVRSGEGRRNEQFF. The DNA for the CDR3 is TGTGCCAGCAGCGTAGTGAGGTCGGGGGAGGGCCGTCGGAATGAGCAGTTCTTC. The full variable domain, its missing parts supplied by reference TRBV9 and TRBJ2-1, is DSGVTQTPKHLITATGQRVTLRCSPRSGDLSVYWYQQSLDQGLQFLIQYYNGEERAKGNILERFSAQQFPDLHSELNLSSLELGDSALYFCASSVVRSGEGRRNEQFFGPGTRLTVL.

The chain carries TRBV10-1 and TRBJ2-1; TRBD2 agrees at 8 bases. CDR3 length equals 14 residues. J gave up 4 bases and V 6 bases, and 5 bases lay outside the gene matches. In germline, CDR1 is WNHNN, CDR2 SYGVQD (reference sequence). CDR3 sequence: CASSGRAYYNEQFF. Here the CDR3 DNA reads TGCGCCAGCAGCGGGAGGGCGTATTACAATGAGCAGTTCTTC.

This clonotype has ten or more counts. The J gene is TRBJ2-3, the V gene TRBV5-8; 10 positions match TRBD2. The CDR3 loop spans 16 amino acids. Germline V gives CDR1 SGHTS, CDR2 YDEGEE. The V segment lost 1 base and the J segment 2 bases; nucleotides outside the gene matches: 4. The CDR3 DNA follows: TGTGCCAGCAGCTTGAGGCTAGCGGGGGACACAGATACGCAGTATTTT. The encoded protein is CASSLRLAGDTDTQYF.

In this sample, this clonotype turned up many times. The chain has TRBV5-8 and TRBJ2-1; weak D call: TRBD2 (6 bases). Germline CDR1 SGHTS, CDR2 YDEGEE. V was trimmed by 10 bases and J by 6 bases, leaving 20 bases between them. This CDR3 is 14 amino acids long. CDR3 amino acids: CAQTRGGPGNEQFF. The CDR3 DNA reads as TGTGCCCAGACTCGGGGAGGTCCCGGCAATGAGCAGTTCTTC.

The CDR3 sequence: CSDDTYSNQPQHF. The CDR3 coding sequence is TGCAGCGACGACACTTATAGCAATCAGCCCCAGCATTTT. This chain connects TRBV20-1 to TRBJ1-5; D is ambiguous. This CDR3 comprises 13 residues. Germline lookup yields CDR1 DFQATT and CDR2 SNEGSKA (reference sequence).

This clonotype was picked up one time. The CDR3 carries no conserved terminal phenylalanine or tryptophan, so it likely arises from a read error. The chain carries TRBV2 and TRBJ1-4; TRBD1 matches 7 bases. V trimming: 8 bases; J trimming: 9 bases; junction bases outside the gene matches: 12. Germline V gene data show CDR1 as SNHLY and CDR2 as FYNNEI. CDR3 length: 14 residues. The CDR3 loop reads CASGIRDRAQKLFL. Written as DNA, the CDR3 is TGTGCCAGCGGTATTCGCGACAGGGCGCAAAAACTGTTTCTT.

The rearrangement uses TRBV9 and TRBJ2-2; 9 bases agree with TRBD1. The CDR3 totals 12 residues. In germline, CDR1 is SGDLS, CDR2 YYNGEE. After removal of 5 bases from V and 11 bases from J, the junction contained 4 bases not matched to a gene. The DNA of the CDR3 is TGTGCCAGCAGAACGGGACAGGGAGAGCTGTTTTTT. Its protein is CASRTGQGELFF.

This clonotype was picked up one time. The rearrangement links TRBV19 to TRBJ1-1, with D tentatively TRBD1 (5 bases). V was pared by 5 bases and J by 1 base, with 11 bases between. CDR3 length: 14 amino acids. Per the germline V gene, CDR1 is LNHDA and CDR2 is SQIVND (reference sequence). CDR3 nucleotides: TGTGCCAGTAGTGGGACCTGGGAGAACACTGAAGCTTTCTTT. It codes for CASSGTWENTEAFF.

This clonotype was seen many times. The chain joins TRBV25-1 to TRBJ2-5, with D perhaps matching TRBD1 (6 bases). Trimming stripped 3 bases from V and 5 bases from J, with 22 bases between. The CDR3 length is 17 residues. Germline-derived CDR1 and CDR2 are MGHDK and SYGVNS. This CDR3 is CASSDATGKGTWETQYF. The DNA for the CDR3 is TGTGCCAGCAGTGATGCAACAGGGAAAGGAACGTGGGAGACCCAGTACTTC.

This chain connects TRBV7-9 to TRBJ1-4; D gene ambiguous. V was trimmed by 4 bases and J by 6 bases, leaving 6 bases between them. Germline CDR1 is SEHNR and CDR2 is FQNEAQ (reference sequence). The CDR3 has 12 amino acids. The CDR3 DNA follows: TGTGCCAGCAGCTCCCAACATGAAAAACTGTTTTTT. Translation gives CASSSQHEKLFF.

V is TRBV9 and J is TRBJ2-1, with D perhaps given as TRBD1 or TRBD2 (5 bases each). V gave up 0 bases and J gave up 12 bases, with 10 bases separating them. Germline CDR1 SGDLS, CDR2 YYNGEE. The CDR3 is 12 residues long. The CDR3 region has the DNA TGTGCCAGCAGCGTAGCTGATGGGGGGCAGTTCTTC. Amino acids: CASSVADGGQFF.

The rearrangement uses TRBV29-1 and TRBJ1-1, with 8 bases that match TRBD1. Germline CDR1 and CDR2: SQVTM and ANQGSEA. Trimming at V came to 7 bases and at J to 5 bases, leaving 9 bases not matched to a gene. The CDR3 covers 13 residues. The CDR3 sequence is CSGRTGTGTEAFF. CDR3 nucleotide sequence: TGCAGCGGCCGGACAGGGACCGGGACTGAAGCTTTCTTT.

The V call is TRBV5-4, the J call TRBJ2-6, with D perhaps matching TRBD2 (6 bases). The CDR3 extends over 12 amino acids. Per germline, CDR1 SGHNT and CDR2 YYREEE (reference sequence). V was trimmed by 0 bases and J by 15 bases, leaving 10 bases between them. CDR3 coding DNA: TGTGCCAGCAGCTTGGGACTCGGGGGCCTGACTTTC. Translation gives CASSLGLGGLTF. The full variable domain, rest sourced from reference TRBV5-4 and TRBJ2-6, is ETGVTQSPTHLIKTRGQQVTLRCSSQSGHNTVSWYQQALGQGPQFIFQYYREEENGRGNFPPRFSGLQFPNYSSELNVNALELDDSALYLCASSLGLGGLTFGAGSRLTVL.

The V gene is TRBV24-1, the J gene TRBJ2-1, with 10 bases that match TRBD2. Trimming took 6 bases from V and 4 from J; bases not matched to a gene: 5. Germline V gives CDR1 KGHDR, CDR2 SFDVKD. This CDR3 is built from 15 residues. The CDR3 nucleotides are TGTGCCACCAGTCCAAGCGGGAGGGGATACAATGAGCAGTTCTTC. Translating it yields CATSPSGRGYNEQFF.

The V gene is TRBV6-2 or TRBV6-3, the J gene TRBJ2-7; the D is unclear. The V end lost 7 bases, the J end lost 0 bases, and 16 bases lay between the germline ends. Per the germline V gene, CDR1 is MNHEY and CDR2 is SVGEGT. This CDR3 has 15 amino acids. The CDR3 sequence is CASIYWRTSSYEQYF. For the CDR3, the DNA is TGTGCCAGCATCTACTGGCGGACGAGCTCCTACGAGCAGTACTTC.

V is TRBV7-6 and J is TRBJ1-6, with a possible D match to TRBD1 (6 bases). This CDR3 region has 15 residues. Trimming shortened V by 7 bases and J by 7 bases, and 17 bases separated the two germline ends. The germline V gene encodes CDR1 SGHVS and CDR2 FNYEAQ. In DNA, the CDR3 is TGTGCCAGCACCCGGGACACCTATCCCAATTCACCCCTCCACTTT. Translation gives CASTRDTYPNSPLHF.

The rearrangement uses TRBV29-1 and TRBJ1-2, with D hard to call. The CDR3 extends over 14 amino acids. CDR1 is SQVTM, CDR2 ANQGSEA, per germline. V was pared by 8 bases and J by 0 bases, with 16 bases between. The CDR3 DNA reads TGCAGCACATTGACGGCGGGAGCTAACTATGGCTACACCTTC. Translating gives CSTLTAGANYGYTF.

About this clonotype: The conserved closing phenylalanine or tryptophan is absent in this CDR3, likely reflecting a read error. For the CDR3, the DNA is TGTGCCAGCAGAACGTTCGGCGGCGCCTACAATGAGCAGTTCTCC. Protein product: CASRTFGGAYNEQFS. The chain recombines TRBV6-1 with TRBJ2-1; D unresolved. Trimming pared 6 bases from V and 2 bases from J, leaving 14 bases between. The CDR3 sequence is 15 residues long. CDR1 is MNHNS, CDR2 SASEGT, per germline.

The chain links TRBV19 to TRBJ2-3, with D uncertain. The J call may be incorrect, as the DNA end agrees better with TRBJ1-5. CDR1 and CDR2 from the germline V gene are LNHDA and SQIVND (reference sequence). The CDR3 has 11 amino acids. CDR3 sequence (DNA): TGTGCCAGTAGTTTGGCGGGGCCCCAGCATTTT. It encodes CASSLAGPQHF.

This chain joins TRBV7-8 and TRBJ2-5; tentatively, D is TRBD1 or TRBD2 (6 bases each). This CDR3 is 13 amino acids long. V lost 6 bases and J lost 5, with 13 bases in between. The germline V gene encodes CDR1 SGHVS and CDR2 FQNEAQ. The CDR3 is CASRDLGGETQYF. CDR3 nucleotide sequence: TGTGCCAGCAGGGACCTAGGGGGGGAGACCCAGTACTTC.